This record concerns one TCR beta chain sequence. The antigen is not known. This entry is derived from a study of OX40 agonist ivuxolimab in advanced cancers. About the study: Patients were dosed intravenously with ivuxolimab at 0.01 to 10 mg/kg every 2 weeks. Study-level results: Clonal expansion by week 6 occurred in CD4+ and CD8+ blood T cells (at 0.1 to 3.0 mg/kg). The authors also found low normalized T-cell clonal expansion in some nonresponders.

With baseline, cycle 4 day 1, and cycle 7 day 1 as timepoints, blood was sampled. The CDR3 extends over 15 amino acids. CDR1 SNHLY and CDR2 FYNNEI come from the germline V gene. The germline V and J ends were trimmed by 7 bases and 0 bases, with 13 bases remaining between them. Generated by immunoSEQ multiplex PCR, the TCRdb table keeps only in-frame clones and is missing some. Of about 72,000 clones in the sample, 89% were seen once. The chain recombines TRBV2 with TRBJ1-3; no reliable D call. The specimen comprised CD4+ or CD8+ T cells sorted from blood, sampled in a trial of the OX40 agonist ivuxolimab. This TCR was sampled from an adult with an advanced solid tumor such as melanoma, head and neck, liver or kidney cancer. The CDR3 coding sequence is TGTGCCAGCATTGGGAGTTGGTTCTCTGGAAACACCATATATTTT. Its protein product is CASIGSWFSGNTIYF.